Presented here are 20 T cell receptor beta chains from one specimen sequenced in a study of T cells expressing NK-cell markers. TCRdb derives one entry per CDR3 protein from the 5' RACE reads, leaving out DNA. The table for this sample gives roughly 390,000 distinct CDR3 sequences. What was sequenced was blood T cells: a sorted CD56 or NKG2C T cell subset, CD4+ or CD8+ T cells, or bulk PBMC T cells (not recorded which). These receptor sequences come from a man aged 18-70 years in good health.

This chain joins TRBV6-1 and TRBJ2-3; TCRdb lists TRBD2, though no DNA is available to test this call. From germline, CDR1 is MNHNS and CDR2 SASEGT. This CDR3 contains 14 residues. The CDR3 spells CASSELVNTDTQYF.

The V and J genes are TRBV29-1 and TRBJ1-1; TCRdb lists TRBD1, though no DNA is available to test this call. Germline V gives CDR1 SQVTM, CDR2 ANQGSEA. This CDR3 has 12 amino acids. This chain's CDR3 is CSVRGGSAEAFF.

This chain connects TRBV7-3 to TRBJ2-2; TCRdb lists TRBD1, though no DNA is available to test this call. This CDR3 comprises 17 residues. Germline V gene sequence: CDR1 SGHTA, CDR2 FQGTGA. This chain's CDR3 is CASSLKDRGENTGELFF. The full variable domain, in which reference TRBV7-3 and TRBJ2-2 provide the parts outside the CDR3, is GAGVSQTPSNKVTEKGKYVELRCDPISGHTALYWYRQSLGQGPEFLIYFQGTGAADDSGLPNDRFFAVRPEGSVSTLKIQRTERGDSAVYLCASSLKDRGENTGELFFGEGSRLTVL.

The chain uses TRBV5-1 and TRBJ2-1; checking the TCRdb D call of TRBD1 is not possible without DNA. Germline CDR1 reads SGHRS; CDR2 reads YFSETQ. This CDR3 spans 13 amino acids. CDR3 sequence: CASSPRGDNEQFF.

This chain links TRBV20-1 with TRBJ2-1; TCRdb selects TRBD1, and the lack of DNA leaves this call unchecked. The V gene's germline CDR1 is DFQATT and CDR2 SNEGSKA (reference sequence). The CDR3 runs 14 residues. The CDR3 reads CSAHVGGEYNEQFF.

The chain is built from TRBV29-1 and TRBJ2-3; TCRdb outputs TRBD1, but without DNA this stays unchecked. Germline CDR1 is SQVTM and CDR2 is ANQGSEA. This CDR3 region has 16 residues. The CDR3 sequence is CSVAEERGLNTDTQYF.

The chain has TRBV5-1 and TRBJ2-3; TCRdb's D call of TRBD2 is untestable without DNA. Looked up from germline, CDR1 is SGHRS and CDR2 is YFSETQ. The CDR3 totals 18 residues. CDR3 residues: CASSWLGTSGPSTDTQYF.

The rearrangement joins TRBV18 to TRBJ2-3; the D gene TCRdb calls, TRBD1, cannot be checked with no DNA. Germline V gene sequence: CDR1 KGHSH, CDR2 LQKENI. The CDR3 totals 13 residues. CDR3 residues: CASSPRGADTQYF.

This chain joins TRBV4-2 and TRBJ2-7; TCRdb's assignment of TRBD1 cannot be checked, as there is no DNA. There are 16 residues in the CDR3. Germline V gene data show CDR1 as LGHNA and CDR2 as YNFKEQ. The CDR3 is CASSRVADRRSSEQYF.

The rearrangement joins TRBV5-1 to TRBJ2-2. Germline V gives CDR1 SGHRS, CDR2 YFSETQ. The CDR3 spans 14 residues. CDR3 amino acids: CASSLSGNTGELFF.

The CDR3 protein is CASSPGTGYGTDTQYF. V and J are TRBV3-1 and TRBJ2-3; TCRdb reports TRBD1, a call that lacks DNA to check it against. The CDR3 runs to 16 residues. Germline V gene sequence: CDR1 LGHDT, CDR2 YNNKEL (reference sequence).

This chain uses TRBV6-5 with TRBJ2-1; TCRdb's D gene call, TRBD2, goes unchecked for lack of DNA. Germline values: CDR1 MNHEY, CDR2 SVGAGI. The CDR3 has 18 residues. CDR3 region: CASSYSRLAGGQYNEQFF.

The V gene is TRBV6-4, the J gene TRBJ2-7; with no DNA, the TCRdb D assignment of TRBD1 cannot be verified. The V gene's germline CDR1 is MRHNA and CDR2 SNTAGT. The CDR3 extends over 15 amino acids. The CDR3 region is CASSDNRSGAYEQYF.

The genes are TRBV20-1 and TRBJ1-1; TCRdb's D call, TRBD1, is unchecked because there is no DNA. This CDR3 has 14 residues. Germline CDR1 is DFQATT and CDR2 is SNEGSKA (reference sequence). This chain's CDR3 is CSAIYKGLNTEAFF.

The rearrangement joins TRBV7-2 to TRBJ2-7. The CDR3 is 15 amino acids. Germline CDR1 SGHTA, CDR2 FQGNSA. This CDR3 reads CASSLGLGTPGEQYF.

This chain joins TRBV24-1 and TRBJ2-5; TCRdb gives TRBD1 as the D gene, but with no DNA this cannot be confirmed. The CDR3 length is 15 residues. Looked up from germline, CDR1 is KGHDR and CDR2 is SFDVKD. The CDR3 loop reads CATSDSWGRGGTQYF.

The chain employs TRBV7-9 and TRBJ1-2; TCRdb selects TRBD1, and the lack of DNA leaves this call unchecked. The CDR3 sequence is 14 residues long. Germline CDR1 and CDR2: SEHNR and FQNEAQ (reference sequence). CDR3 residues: CASSLADRVVGYTF.

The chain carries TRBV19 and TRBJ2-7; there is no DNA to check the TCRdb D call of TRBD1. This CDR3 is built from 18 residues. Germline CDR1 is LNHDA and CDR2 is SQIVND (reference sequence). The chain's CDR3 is CASFVPDRIMGPSYEQYF.

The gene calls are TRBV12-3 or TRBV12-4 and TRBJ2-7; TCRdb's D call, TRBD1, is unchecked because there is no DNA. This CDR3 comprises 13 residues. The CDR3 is CASRPGTGGEQYF.

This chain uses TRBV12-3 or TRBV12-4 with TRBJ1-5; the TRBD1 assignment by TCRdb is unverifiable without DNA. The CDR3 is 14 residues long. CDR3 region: CASSTTPLGQPQHF.